The entry below describes one T cell receptor beta chain. In the source study's methods: Nucleated cell counts were estimated from reference gene primer amplification. The table came from immunoSEQ multiplex PCR; TCRdb's copy has only in-frame clones and leaves some out. D and trimming come from the DNA, and the V and J calls and clone size come from that table. This table has 260,000 or so clones, approximately 88% appearing once. This sample stems from a study of blood T cell repertoires in COVID-19. Study at large: The United States, Italy and Spain were the sources of the acute and convalescent COVID-19 samples. In each case, the material was cDNA or gDNA derived from T cells, B-cell-depleted T cells, or PBMCs.

Sequencing was carried out using peripheral blood. The sequence was obtained from a human donor in a cohort sampled during active COVID-19.

The CDR3, as DNA: TGTGCCAGCAGTCAGTGGGGGGTAGAGCAGTACTTC. Translated: CASSQWGVEQYF. The chain uses TRBV6-2 or TRBV6-3 and TRBJ2-7; TRBD2 might be the D (6 bases). The V gene lost 5 bases and the J gene lost 7 bases, with 12 bases spanning the gap. Germline CDR1 reads MNHEY; CDR2 reads SVGEGT. This CDR3 region has 12 residues.